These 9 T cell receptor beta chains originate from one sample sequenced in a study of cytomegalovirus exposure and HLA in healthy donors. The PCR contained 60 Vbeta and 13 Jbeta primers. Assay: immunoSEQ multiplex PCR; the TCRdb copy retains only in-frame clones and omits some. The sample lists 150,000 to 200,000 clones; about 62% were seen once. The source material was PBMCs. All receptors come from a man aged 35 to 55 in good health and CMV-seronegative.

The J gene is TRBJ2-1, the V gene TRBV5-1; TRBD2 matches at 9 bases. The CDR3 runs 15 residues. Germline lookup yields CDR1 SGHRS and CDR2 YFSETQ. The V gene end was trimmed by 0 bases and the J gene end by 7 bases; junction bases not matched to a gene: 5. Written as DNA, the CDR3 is TGCGCCAGCAGCTTGGTTAGCGGGAGTGGGAATGAGCAGTTCTTC. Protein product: CASSLVSGSGNEQFF.

CDR3 in amino acids: CASSLGSGGVSYEQYF. As DNA, the CDR3 is TGTGCCAGCAGCTTAGGTAGCGGGGGGGTTTCCTACGAGCAGTACTTC. This chain uses TRBV7-9 with TRBJ2-7, with TRBD2 matching 11 bases. V shed 1 base, J shed 1 base, and the junction held 3 bases outside the gene matches. This CDR3 has 16 residues. Germline V gene data show CDR1 as SEHNR and CDR2 as FQNEAQ (reference sequence). Full variable domain (missing parts from reference TRBV7-9 and TRBJ2-7): DTGVSQNPRHKITKRGQNVTFRCDPISEHNRLYWYRQTLGQGPEFLTYFQNEAQLEKSRLLSDRFSAERPKGSFSTLEIQRTEQGDSAMYLCASSLGSGGVSYEQYFGPGTRLTVT.

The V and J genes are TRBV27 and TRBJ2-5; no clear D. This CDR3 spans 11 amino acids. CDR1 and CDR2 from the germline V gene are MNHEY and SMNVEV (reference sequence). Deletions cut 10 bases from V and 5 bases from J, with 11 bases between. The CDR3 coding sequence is TGTGCCACCCAATCACAGGAGACCCAGTACTTC. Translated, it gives CATQSQETQYF.

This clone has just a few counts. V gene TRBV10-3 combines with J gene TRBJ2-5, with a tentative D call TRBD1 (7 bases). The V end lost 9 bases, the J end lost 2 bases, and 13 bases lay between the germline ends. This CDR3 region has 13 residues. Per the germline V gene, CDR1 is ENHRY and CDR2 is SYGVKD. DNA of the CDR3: TGTGCCATATCGACAGGGAGGCAAGAGACCCAGTACTTC. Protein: CAISTGRQETQYF.

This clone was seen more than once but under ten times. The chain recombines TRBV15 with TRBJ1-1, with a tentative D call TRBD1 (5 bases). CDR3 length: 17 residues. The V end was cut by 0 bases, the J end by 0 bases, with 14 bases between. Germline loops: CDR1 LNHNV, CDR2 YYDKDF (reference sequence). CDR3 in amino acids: CATSRDWARGMNTEAFF. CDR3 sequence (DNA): TGTGCCACCAGCAGAGATTGGGCACGGGGGATGAACACTGAAGCTTTCTTT.

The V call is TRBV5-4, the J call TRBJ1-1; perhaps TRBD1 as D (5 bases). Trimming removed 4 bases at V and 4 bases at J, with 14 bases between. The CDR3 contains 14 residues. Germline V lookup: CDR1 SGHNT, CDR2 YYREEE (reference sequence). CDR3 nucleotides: TGTGCCAGCAGCCCCCGCGGGGGGAGCACTGAAGCTTTCTTT. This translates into CASSPRGGSTEAFF.

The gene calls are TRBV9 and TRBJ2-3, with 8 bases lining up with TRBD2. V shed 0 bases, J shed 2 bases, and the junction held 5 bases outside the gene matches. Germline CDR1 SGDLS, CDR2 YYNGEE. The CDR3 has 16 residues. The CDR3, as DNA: TGTGCCAGCAGCGTAGTTCTAGCGGGCTCCACAGATACGCAGTATTTT. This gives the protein CASSVVLAGSTDTQYF.

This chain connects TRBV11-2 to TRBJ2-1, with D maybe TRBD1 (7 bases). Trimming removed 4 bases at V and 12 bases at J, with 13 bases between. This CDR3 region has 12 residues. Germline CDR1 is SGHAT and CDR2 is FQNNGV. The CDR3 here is CASSWGDSPQFF. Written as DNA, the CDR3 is TGTGCCAGCAGCTGGGGGGACAGTCCGCAGTTCTTC.

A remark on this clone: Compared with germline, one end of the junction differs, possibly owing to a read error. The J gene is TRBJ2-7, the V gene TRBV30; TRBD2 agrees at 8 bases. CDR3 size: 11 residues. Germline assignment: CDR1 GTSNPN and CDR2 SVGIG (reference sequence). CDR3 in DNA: TGTGCCTGGTCCTCCGGGACTAGGGAAAACTTC. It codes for CAWSSGTRENF.